These T cell receptor beta chains were read from a single sample in a study of blood T cell repertoires in COVID-19. The assay was immunoSEQ multiplex PCR, and TCRdb's table has in-frame clones only and misses some. Of about 140,000 clones in the sample, around nine tenths were seen once. The specimen was peripheral blood. Receptors were obtained from a woman in her fifties or sixties with acute or convalescent COVID-19. CDR3s include the opening cysteine and the closing phenylalanine or tryptophan. D genes are given only for firm matches. Size is omitted from some rows. Given values are once, few, many or a class for expanded clones.

DNA: TGTGCCAGTAGTACCCTTGACAGGGGGTCTTCACCCCTCCACTTT
CDR3: CASSTLDRGSSPLHF
V: TRBV19
J: TRBJ1-6
D: TRBD1
size: -

DNA: TGTGCCAGTAGTATAGTTCGCCAGGTTGGCTCCTACGAGCAGTACTTC
CDR3: CASSIVRQVGSYEQYF
V: TRBV19
J: TRBJ2-7
D: -
size: -

DNA: TGTGCCAGCAGGTCGGGCAATGAGCAGTTCTTC
CDR3: CASRSGNEQFF
V: TRBV9
J: TRBJ2-1
D: -
size: -

DNA: TGCGCCAGCACTTCGACAGGGGGTTTCACTGAAGCTTTCTTT
CDR3: CASTSTGGFTEAFF
V: TRBV5-1
J: TRBJ1-1
D: TRBD1
size: -

DNA: TGTGCCAGCATCATTCTAGCGGCAGAGACCCAGTACTTC
CDR3: CASIILAAETQYF
V: TRBV7-9
J: TRBJ2-5
D: TRBD2
size: few

DNA: TGTGCCAGCAGCGTAGTAGCGTCCCTGACTGAAGCTTTCTTT
CDR3: CASSVVASLTEAFF
V: TRBV9
J: TRBJ1-1
D: -
size: -

DNA: TGTGCCATCAGCGAACAGGGGGCGAGTGGCTACACCTTC
CDR3: CAISEQGASGYTF
V: TRBV10-3
J: TRBJ1-2
D: TRBD1
size: -

DNA: TGTGCCAGCAGTTACCATACAGGGGGCCAAGAGACCCAGTACTTC
CDR3: CASSYHTGGQETQYF
V: TRBV6-2/TRBV6-3
J: TRBJ2-5
D: TRBD1
size: -

DNA: TGTGCCAGCAGTAGACTGGGTATATCCTATAATTCACCCCTCCACTTT
CDR3: CASSRLGISYNSPLHF
V: TRBV6-2/TRBV6-3
J: TRBJ1-6
D: -
size: -

DNA: TGTGCCAGTAGTATCGGGCAGGGGAATTCCTACGAGCAGTACTTC
CDR3: CASSIGQGNSYEQYF
V: TRBV19
J: TRBJ2-7
D: -
size: -

DNA: TGTGCCAGTAGTATGGGACAGAGAAGCTCTGGAAACACCATATATTTT
CDR3: CASSMGQRSSGNTIYF
V: TRBV19
J: TRBJ1-3
D: TRBD1
size: -

DNA: TGTGCCAGCAGCTATCAAACGGGGACTGAAGCTTTCTTT
CDR3: CASSYQTGTEAFF
V: TRBV13
J: TRBJ1-1
D: -
size: -

DNA: TGTGCCAGCAGCCAAGGGGGACTGCGATGGGATTTT
CDR3: CASSQGGLRWDF
V: TRBV4-2
J: TRBJ1-3
D: -
size: -

DNA: TGTGCCAGCAGCCTACAGGGCCCTGAAGCTTTCTTT
CDR3: CASSLQGPEAFF
V: TRBV11-2
J: TRBJ1-1
D: -
size: -

DNA: TGTGCCAGCAGGGAGGTTTACTACTCTGGAAACACCATATATTTT
CDR3: CASREVYYSGNTIYF
V: TRBV5-8
J: TRBJ1-3
D: -
size: -

DNA: TGTGCCTGGAGGGGATACAGGGGTGGCTACACCTTC
CDR3: CAWRGYRGGYTF
V: TRBV30
J: TRBJ1-2
D: TRBD1
size: -

DNA: TGTGCCAGTAGTAAGGCTAGCGGGGGCGATACGCAGTATTTT
CDR3: CASSKASGGDTQYF
V: TRBV19
J: TRBJ2-3
D: TRBD2
size: -

DNA: TGTGCCACCTGCCGTGTACGTTCTGGGGGCTTCACCTATGGCTACACCTTC
CDR3: CATCRVRSGGFTYGYTF
V: TRBV25-1
J: TRBJ1-2
D: -
size: -

DNA: TGTGCCAGCAGTTTCTGGGACAGCCCCTATGGCTACACCTTC
CDR3: CASSFWDSPYGYTF
V: TRBV5-4
J: TRBJ1-2
D: TRBD1
size: -

DNA: TGCGCCAGCAGTCAAACCCTTTGGGGGGCTGGAAACACCATATATTTT
CDR3: CASSQTLWGAGNTIYF
V: TRBV23-1
J: TRBJ1-3
D: -
size: -

DNA: TGTGCCAGCAGAACGTCGACAGTTGGGGTTCAGTACTTC
CDR3: CASRTSTVGVQYF
V: TRBV6-5
J: TRBJ2-4
D: -
size: -

DNA: TGCGCCAGCAGCCAAGAGGAGCGGCTCACGGGGACCCAGTACTTC
CDR3: CASSQEERLTGTQYF
V: TRBV4-3
J: TRBJ2-5
D: -
size: -

DNA: TGTGCCAGCAGTGAACAGGGGGCACACACTGAAGCTTTCTTT
CDR3: CASSEQGAHTEAFF
V: TRBV2
J: TRBJ1-1
D: TRBD1
size: -

DNA: TGTGCCAGCAGTTTACGAGCTAGCGGGGGGGCCTACGAGCAGTACTTC
CDR3: CASSLRASGGAYEQYF
V: TRBV27
J: TRBJ2-7
D: TRBD2
size: -

DNA: TGTGCCAGCAGCTCACACAGGGGGTCTGGAAACACCATATATTTT
CDR3: CASSSHRGSGNTIYF
V: TRBV11-2
J: TRBJ1-3
D: TRBD1
size: -

DNA: TGTGCCAGCAGTGAATCAGGTATCTACGAGCAGTACTTC
CDR3: CASSESGIYEQYF
V: TRBV6-1
J: TRBJ2-7
D: -
size: -

DNA: TGTGCCAGCACCCCTACCGGGAACATCGCGGGAGGAACCATATATTTT
CDR3: CASTPTGNIAGGTIYF
V: TRBV3-1/TRBV3-2
J: TRBJ1-3
D: -
size: -

DNA: TGTGCCAGCGGGGGACAGGTTGGCAATCAGCCCCAGCATTTT
CDR3: CASGGQVGNQPQHF
V: TRBV27
J: TRBJ1-5
D: TRBD1
size: -

DNA: TGCAGCGTTGTGTATGACAGGTACACTGAAGCTTTCTTT
CDR3: CSVVYDRYTEAFF
V: TRBV29-1
J: TRBJ1-1
D: -
size: few

DNA: TGCGCCAGCAGCAGGGGACTTGTAGAAGAGACCCAGTACTTC
CDR3: CASSRGLVEETQYF
V: TRBV5-1
J: TRBJ2-5
D: -
size: -

DNA: TGTGCCAGCAGCTTATCAGGGGCTAGCTCCTACAATGAGCAGTTCTTC
CDR3: CASSLSGASSYNEQFF
V: TRBV7-3
J: TRBJ2-1
D: -
size: -

DNA: TGCGCCAGCAGATTCTTTGGCGAAAAACTGTTTTTT
CDR3: CASRFFGEKLFF
V: TRBV5-1
J: TRBJ1-4
D: -
size: -

DNA: TGTGCCAGCAGCTTAACTCCAGGAAACACCATATATTTT
CDR3: CASSLTPGNTIYF
V: TRBV11-2
J: TRBJ1-3
D: -
size: -

DNA: TGCGCCAGCAGCTTTGGCCCGGACAGCGAAACTAATGAAAAACTGTTTTTT
CDR3: CASSFGPDSETNEKLFF
V: TRBV5-1
J: TRBJ1-4
D: -
size: -

DNA: TGTGCCACCAGTGATCGTAGACAGGGTACTCAGCCCCAGCATTTT
CDR3: CATSDRRQGTQPQHF
V: TRBV24-1
J: TRBJ1-5
D: TRBD1
size: -

DNA: TGTGCCAGCAGCCAGGGACCGGGGGGAGAAAAACTGTTTTTT
CDR3: CASSQGPGGEKLFF
V: TRBV3-1/TRBV3-2
J: TRBJ1-4
D: -
size: -

DNA: TGTGCCAGCAGCCAGGATAATCCACCCCTCCACTTT
CDR3: CASSQDNPPLHF
V: TRBV11-2
J: TRBJ1-6
D: -
size: -

DNA: TGTGCCACCAGTGATTTGCAGATCTCCAGGCAGTACTTC
CDR3: CATSDLQISRQYF
V: TRBV24-1
J: TRBJ2-7
D: -
size: -

DNA: TGTGCCGGGAAGGGACAGGGGTCCTACGAGCAGTACTTC
CDR3: CAGKGQGSYEQYF
V: TRBV6-5
J: TRBJ2-7
D: TRBD1
size: once

DNA: TGTGCCAGCAGTTACCTCCGGGGGGGACAAGAGACCCAGTACTTC
CDR3: CASSYLRGGQETQYF
V: TRBV6-5
J: TRBJ2-5
D: TRBD2
size: -

DNA: TGTGCCAGCAGCTTGGTCCGGGGCGAGCAGTACTTC
CDR3: CASSLVRGEQYF
V: TRBV5-6
J: TRBJ2-7
D: -
size: -

DNA: TGTGCCAGCAGCTTAGCCAACAGCCAAGAGACCCAGTACTTC
CDR3: CASSLANSQETQYF
V: TRBV7-9
J: TRBJ2-5
D: -
size: -

DNA: TGTGCCAGCTCACCTTGGACTAGCGGGGGGAACTCCTACGAGCAGTACTTC
CDR3: CASSPWTSGGNSYEQYF
V: TRBV18
J: TRBJ2-7
D: TRBD2
size: -

DNA: TGTGCCAGCAGCAAAAAGCAGCAGGGCTCTTGGGGGGCCAACGTCCTGACTTTC
CDR3: CASSKKQQGSWGANVLTF
V: TRBV3-1/TRBV3-2
J: TRBJ2-6
D: -
size: -

DNA: TGTGCCAGCAGTCCCTGGACAGGGAGTAACACTGAAGCTTTCTTT
CDR3: CASSPWTGSNTEAFF
V: TRBV28
J: TRBJ1-1
D: TRBD1
size: -

DNA: TGTGCCAGCAGCTTAGGTGGGGGGAGAAGCACAGATACGCAGTATTTT
CDR3: CASSLGGGRSTDTQYF
V: TRBV13
J: TRBJ2-3
D: -
size: once

DNA: TGCAGCGTGGTACAGGGGTCTACCTACAATGAGCAGTTCTTC
CDR3: CSVVQGSTYNEQFF
V: TRBV29-1
J: TRBJ2-1
D: TRBD1
size: -

DNA: TGTGCCAGCAGAATGGACAGGGATCAGCCCCAGCATTTT
CDR3: CASRMDRDQPQHF
V: TRBV6-6
J: TRBJ1-5
D: TRBD1
size: few

DNA: TGTGCCTGGAGGAGCAAAGGTTCTACTATCCCGGACACTGAAGCTTTCTTT
CDR3: CAWRSKGSTIPDTEAFF
V: TRBV30
J: TRBJ1-1
D: -
size: -

DNA: TGTGCCAGCAGCTTACCCGGGACAGGATCACCCCTCCACTTT
CDR3: CASSLPGTGSPLHF
V: TRBV7-9
J: TRBJ1-6
D: TRBD1
size: -

DNA: TGTGCCAGCAGAACAGGGGGCATGGTGAATGAGCAGTTCTTC
CDR3: CASRTGGMVNEQFF
V: TRBV28
J: TRBJ2-1
D: TRBD1
size: -

DNA: TGTGCCAGCAGCAAATTTCGGTCAGGGAATAGGAACACTGAAGCTTTCTTT
CDR3: CASSKFRSGNRNTEAFF
V: TRBV7-2
J: TRBJ1-1
D: -
size: -

DNA: TGTGCCAGCTCACCACCCCTCGGAGGCTCCTACGAGCAGTACTTC
CDR3: CASSPPLGGSYEQYF
V: TRBV18
J: TRBJ2-7
D: -
size: once

DNA: TGTGCCAGCAGGCGGGACAGGGGCGGGAGCACTGAAGCTTTCTTT
CDR3: CASRRDRGGSTEAFF
V: TRBV7-2
J: TRBJ1-1
D: TRBD1
size: -

DNA: TGTGCCAGCAGCCGAACTCTCCAAACTACTAGCGGGGGGCCCTACGAGCAGTACTTC
CDR3: CASSRTLQTTSGGPYEQYF
V: TRBV7-8
J: TRBJ2-7
D: TRBD2
size: -

DNA: TGTGCCAGCAGTTACCAAGATACGCAGTATTTT
CDR3: CASSYQDTQYF
V: TRBV6-5
J: TRBJ2-3
D: -
size: -

DNA: TGTGCCAGCAGCGGGTTCGGGGGAGTTAATGAAAAACTGTTTTTT
CDR3: CASSGFGGVNEKLFF
V: TRBV5-6
J: TRBJ1-4
D: -
size: -

DNA: TGTGCCAGCTCACCGCGACAGGGAGACTCCTACAATGAGCAGTTCTTC
CDR3: CASSPRQGDSYNEQFF
V: TRBV18
J: TRBJ2-1
D: TRBD1
size: -

DNA: TGTGCCAGCAGTGACAAGGGGGCGCGGGGCTACACCTTC
CDR3: CASSDKGARGYTF
V: TRBV28
J: TRBJ1-2
D: TRBD1
size: -

DNA: TGTGCCAGCATCGCAGGGGGCAATCAGCCCCAGCATTTT
CDR3: CASIAGGNQPQHF
V: TRBV6-5
J: TRBJ1-5
D: -
size: -